Presented here are 21 T cell receptor beta chains from one specimen sequenced in a study of blood T cell repertoires in COVID-19. Generated by immunoSEQ multiplex PCR, the TCRdb table keeps only in-frame clones and is missing some. The profile shows 250,000 or so clones, around 90% of them singletons. Sequencing was carried out using PBMCs or T cells enriched from blood (not recorded which). The receptors shown here come from a man aged 25 to 40 who had recovered from COVID-19.

The rearrangement joins TRBV4-2 to TRBJ2-2, with 13 bases lining up with TRBD2. V lost 3 bases and J lost 0; bases outside the gene matches: 4. CDR1 is LGHNA and CDR2 is YNFKEQ in the germline V gene. This CDR3 region has 18 residues. The CDR3 nucleotides are TGTGCCAGCAGCCACGGGACTAGCGGGGTCGCGAACACCGGGGAGCTGTTTTTT. It encodes CASSHGTSGVANTGELFF.

The V and J genes are TRBV7-2 and TRBJ1-1; D gene ambiguous. The CDR3 covers 13 residues. Germline V gene sequence: CDR1 SGHTA, CDR2 FQGNSA. With 7 bases removed from V and 2 bases from J, the gap between germline ends came to 11 bases. CDR3 nucleotides: TGTGCCAGCAACAAGAACATAAACACTGAAGCTTTCTTT. Amino acids: CASNKNINTEAFF.

This chain joins TRBV27 and TRBJ1-6, with 7 bases matching TRBD1. The germline CDR1 and CDR2 sequences are MNHEY and SMNVEV (reference sequence). The trim removed 6 bases at V and 7 bases at J, leaving 15 bases unmatched. This CDR3 spans 17 amino acids. The CDR3 region has the DNA TGTGCCAGCAGCTTACTCCGGACAGGAGGACTAAATTCACCCCTCCACTTT. Encoded protein: CASSLLRTGGLNSPLHF.

The V gene is TRBV5-1, the J gene TRBJ2-7, with TRBD2 as a possible D gene (5 bases). Germline V gene lookup returns CDR1 SGHRS and CDR2 YFSETQ. The CDR3 is 16 amino acids. Between the trimmed V and J ends, which lost 1 base and 5 bases, there was a span of 19 bases. CDR3 coding DNA: TGCGCCAGCAGCTTGAAACTAGTTCCCGGTGTTAACGAGCAGTACTTC. Translation: CASSLKLVPGVNEQYF.

The chain employs TRBV18 and TRBJ1-2, with 8 nucleotides matching TRBD1. The CDR3 spans 17 residues. V lost 1 base and J lost 6; bases outside the gene matches: 13. Germline V gives CDR1 KGHSH, CDR2 LQKENI. In DNA form, the CDR3 reads TGTGCCAGCTCACCACTCGGTCAGGGGGCTTTTTTTGATGGCTACACCTTC. Translating gives CASSPLGQGAFFDGYTF.

J is TRBJ2-2 and V is TRBV3-1 (or the pseudogene TRBV3-2); D unresolved. V shed 5 bases and J shed 0 bases, with 7 bases lying between them. The CDR3 is 14 residues long. Germline V CDR1 and CDR2: LGHDT, YNNKEL (reference sequence). DNA for the CDR3: TGTGCCAGCAGCGTCGTTTCGAACACCGGGGAGCTGTTTTTT. Translating gives CASSVVSNTGELFF.

The chain carries TRBV6-5 and TRBJ2-7; D is possibly TRBD2 (5 bases). Trimming pared 7 bases from V and 5 bases from J, leaving 12 bases between. The CDR3 has 12 amino acids. Germline loops: CDR1 MNHEY, CDR2 SVGAGI. CDR3 bases: TGTGCCAGCAAGGCTCCAGCGGACGAGCAGTACTTC. Its protein product is CASKAPADEQYF.

The V and J genes are TRBV9 and TRBJ2-7; 7 nucleotides agree with TRBD1. This CDR3 has 16 residues. With V trimmed by 4 bases and J by 6 bases, 16 bases remained unmatched. CDR1 SGDLS and CDR2 YYNGEE come from the germline V gene. CDR3 sequence: CASSFQGEGPLSEQYF. Written as DNA, the CDR3 is TGTGCCAGCAGCTTTCAGGGGGAAGGGCCCCTAAGCGAGCAGTACTTC.

This clone was seen a single time. This chain links TRBV7-3 with TRBJ2-3; the D is unclear. CDR3 size: 13 residues. The germline gives CDR1 SGHTA, CDR2 FQGTGA. With 2 bases removed from V and 5 bases from J, the gap between germline ends came to 8 bases. CDR3 sequence reads: CASSLSNQDTQYF. DNA for the CDR3: TGTGCCAGCAGCTTATCTAACCAAGATACGCAGTATTTT.

The chain carries TRBV27 and TRBJ2-2; the match to TRBD1 covers 11 bases. The ends lost 5 bases at V and 7 bases at J; junction bases unmatched: 18. The length of the CDR3 is 19 residues. CDR1 MNHEY and CDR2 SMNVEV come from the germline V gene (reference sequence). The CDR3 spells CASSQTSDRGRVRRGELFF. The DNA for the CDR3 is TGTGCCAGCAGTCAAACCTCGGACAGGGGGCGAGTTCGTCGCGGGGAGCTGTTTTTT.

The CDR3 is CASSVALTGGQGYEQYF. CDR3 coding DNA: TGTGCCAGCAGCGTAGCTCTAACGGGTGGGCAGGGCTACGAGCAGTACTTC. The chain is built from TRBV9 and TRBJ2-7; D is possibly TRBD1 (5 bases). The CDR3 is 17 amino acids. Germline CDR1 SGDLS, CDR2 YYNGEE. V was trimmed by 0 bases and J by 3 bases, leaving 19 bases between them.

This clone has at least ten counts. J is TRBJ1-4 and V is TRBV3-1 (or the pseudogene TRBV3-2); D gene uncertain. Germline V CDR1 and CDR2: LGHDT, YNNKEL (reference sequence). V was pared by 0 bases and J by 5 bases, with 10 bases between. This CDR3 spans 15 amino acids. CDR3 nucleotides: TGTGCCAGCAGCCAAGATTGGCAGGAAAATGAAAAACTGTTTTTT. Its protein product is CASSQDWQENEKLFF.

The chain employs TRBV6-2 or TRBV6-3 and TRBJ2-7; weak D call: TRBD1 (5 bases). The length of the CDR3 is 17 residues. The V gene's germline CDR1 is MNHEY and CDR2 SVGEGT. V was cut by 5 bases and J by 4 bases, with 24 bases left in between. CDR3: CASSTPTWGDRAYEQYF. In DNA, the CDR3 is TGTGCCAGCAGTACCCCGACATGGGGCGATCGAGCTTACGAGCAGTACTTC.

This clone was counted a single time. The genes are TRBV7-7 and TRBJ2-5; possible D gene TRBD1, 6 bases. Per germline, CDR1 SSHAT and CDR2 FNYEAQ (reference sequence). V was trimmed by 6 bases and J by 4 bases, leaving 18 bases between them. The CDR3 is made up of 15 amino acids. In DNA, the CDR3 is TGTGCCAGCAGTCGAGGACAGCCATGGGGAGAGACCCAGTACTTC. Translated: CASSRGQPWGETQYF. Variable domain in full (rest from reference TRBV7-7 and TRBJ2-5): GAGVSQSPRYKVTKRGQDVTLRCDPISSHATLYWYQQALGQGPEFLTYFNYEAQPDKSGLPSDRFSAERPEGSISTLTIQRTEQRDSAMYRCASSRGQPWGETQYFGPGTRLLVL.

In this sample, this clone turned up a few times. The chain is built from TRBV5-1 and TRBJ2-7; D is undetermined. This CDR3 comprises 14 residues. Trimming stripped 0 bases from V and 4 bases from J, with 11 bases between. From germline, CDR1 is SGHRS and CDR2 YFSETQ. The CDR3 spells CASSLEHPWYEQYF. CDR3 nucleotide sequence: TGCGCCAGCAGCTTGGAACACCCTTGGTACGAGCAGTACTTC.

The CDR3 loop is CASSTGATGNTIYF. The CDR3 nucleotides read TGTGCCAGCTCCACAGGAGCAACTGGAAACACCATATATTTT. The chain employs TRBV18 and TRBJ1-3; D possibly corresponds to TRBD1 (5 bases). The CDR3 extends over 14 amino acids. CDR1 is KGHSH, CDR2 LQKENI, per germline. V was pared by 6 bases and J by 2 bases, with 11 bases between.

V and J are TRBV2 and TRBJ2-3; D not certain. The germline V gene has CDR1 SNHLY and CDR2 FYNNEI. The CDR3 totals 11 residues. Trimming pared 5 bases from V and 5 bases from J, leaving 5 bases between. Written as DNA, the CDR3 is TGTGCCAGCAGTCCAGAAGATACGCAGTATTTT. Translation: CASSPEDTQYF.

The CDR3 sequence: CASSPAGGGTDTQYF. As DNA, the CDR3 is TGTGCCAGCAGCCCCGCGGGCGGGGGCACAGATACGCAGTATTTT. V is TRBV7-3 and J is TRBJ2-3; weak D call: TRBD2 (6 bases). The V and J ends lost 5 bases and 1 base respectively, with 13 bases between them. CDR3 length: 15 residues. The germline gives CDR1 SGHTA, CDR2 FQGTGA.

The chain has TRBV19 and TRBJ1-5; no reliable D call. The CDR3 extends over 13 amino acids. Per germline, CDR1 LNHDA and CDR2 SQIVND (reference sequence). V lost 5 bases, J lost 2 bases, and 7 bases lay in between. In nucleotides, the CDR3 is TGTGCCAGTAGTTTGCTAGGCAATCAGCCCCAGCATTTT. The encoded protein is CASSLLGNQPQHF.

The chain uses TRBV19 and TRBJ1-4; D is uncertain. The CDR3 runs to 16 residues. The ends were cut back, 0 bases at V and 10 bases at J, with 18 bases in the middle. Germline CDR1 reads LNHDA; CDR2 reads SQIVND (reference sequence). Written as DNA, the CDR3 is TGTGCCAGTAGTATAGAGCAGACCCGGGTTGAAGGAAAACTGTTTTTT. Amino acids: CASSIEQTRVEGKLFF.

V usage is TRBV12-3 or TRBV12-4 and J usage is TRBJ2-7; TRBD1 might be the D (5 bases). The CDR3 loop spans 12 amino acids. The V end lost 7 bases, the J end lost 6 bases, and 13 bases lay between the germline ends. In DNA, the CDR3 is TGTGCCAGCACCCGGACAACCGGCGAGCAGTACTTC. Translated, it gives CASTRTTGEQYF.